This T cell receptor beta chain was recorded in a study of early T cells in non-severe SARS-CoV-2 infection. This CDR3 is 14 amino acids long. V lost 0 bases, J lost 7 bases, and 11 bases lay in between. The germline V gene encodes CDR1 SGHRS and CDR2 YFSETQ. This clonotype was seen at least ten times. Unique molecular identifier tags were affixed to discrete cDNA molecules. One entry per CDR3 protein results from TCRdb running MiXCR on the 5' RACE reads. The data hold approximately 40,000 distinct CDR3 sequences, with around 6.3% observed a single time. The receptor was isolated from an adult who was a healthcare worker with PCR-confirmed SARS-CoV-2 infection or an uninfected control (not recorded which). This chain uses TRBV5-1 with TRBJ2-1, with D possibly being TRBD2 (6 bases). The sample was whole blood, taken at baseline. The CDR3 DNA follows: TGCGCCAGCAGCTTGGGACTCGGGGGAAATGAGCAGTTCTTC. Protein: CASSLGLGGNEQFF.